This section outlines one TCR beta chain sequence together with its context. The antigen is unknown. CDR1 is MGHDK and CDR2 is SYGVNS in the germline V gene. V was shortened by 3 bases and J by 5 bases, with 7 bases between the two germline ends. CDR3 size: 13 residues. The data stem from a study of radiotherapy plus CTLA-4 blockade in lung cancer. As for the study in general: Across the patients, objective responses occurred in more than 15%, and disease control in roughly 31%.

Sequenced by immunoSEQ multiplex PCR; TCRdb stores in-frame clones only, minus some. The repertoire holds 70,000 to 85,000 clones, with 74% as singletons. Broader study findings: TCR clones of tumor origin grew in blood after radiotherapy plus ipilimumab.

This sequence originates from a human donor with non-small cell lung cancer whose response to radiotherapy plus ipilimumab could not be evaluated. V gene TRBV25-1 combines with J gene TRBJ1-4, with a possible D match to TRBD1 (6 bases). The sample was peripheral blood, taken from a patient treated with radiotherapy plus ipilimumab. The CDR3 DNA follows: TGTGCCAGCAGTGACAGGGGAAATGAAAAACTGTTTTTT. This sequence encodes CASSDRGNEKLFF.